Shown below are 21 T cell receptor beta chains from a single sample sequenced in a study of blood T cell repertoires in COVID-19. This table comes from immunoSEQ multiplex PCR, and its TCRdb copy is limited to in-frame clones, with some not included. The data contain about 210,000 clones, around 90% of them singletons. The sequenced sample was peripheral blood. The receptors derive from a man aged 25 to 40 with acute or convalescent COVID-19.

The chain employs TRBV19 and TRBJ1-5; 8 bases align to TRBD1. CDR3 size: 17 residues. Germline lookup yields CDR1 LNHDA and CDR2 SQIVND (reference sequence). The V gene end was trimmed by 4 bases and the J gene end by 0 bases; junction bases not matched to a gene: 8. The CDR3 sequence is CASSRRQGSASNQPQHF. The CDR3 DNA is TGTGCCAGTAGTAGACGACAGGGGTCTGCTAGCAATCAGCCCCAGCATTTT. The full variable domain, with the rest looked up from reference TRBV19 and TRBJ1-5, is DGGITQSPKYLFRKEGQNVTLSCEQNLNHDAMYWYRQDPGQGLRLIYYSQIVNDFQKGDIAEGYSVSREKKESFPLTVTSAQKNPTAFYLCASSRRQGSASNQPQHFGDGTRLSIL.

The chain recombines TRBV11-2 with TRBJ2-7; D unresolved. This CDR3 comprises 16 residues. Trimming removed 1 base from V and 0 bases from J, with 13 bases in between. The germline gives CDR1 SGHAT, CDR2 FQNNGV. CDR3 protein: CASSLAHSTSSYEQYF. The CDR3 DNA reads TGTGCCAGCAGCTTAGCCCACAGCACGAGCTCCTACGAGCAGTACTTC.

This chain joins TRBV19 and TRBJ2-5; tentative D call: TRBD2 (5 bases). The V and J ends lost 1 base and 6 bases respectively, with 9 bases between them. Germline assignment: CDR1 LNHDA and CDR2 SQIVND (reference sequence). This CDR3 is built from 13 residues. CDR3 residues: CASSIGTLKTQYF. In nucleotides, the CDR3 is TGTGCCAGTAGTATAGGGACTCTAAAGACCCAGTACTTC.

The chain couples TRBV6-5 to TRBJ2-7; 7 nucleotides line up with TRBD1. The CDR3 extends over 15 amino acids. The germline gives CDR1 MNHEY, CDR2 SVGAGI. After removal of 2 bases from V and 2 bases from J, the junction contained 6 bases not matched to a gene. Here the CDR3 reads CASSYVTGRPYEQYF. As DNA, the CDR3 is TGTGCCAGCAGTTACGTGACAGGGCGTCCCTACGAGCAGTACTTC.

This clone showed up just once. CDR3 in DNA: TGTGCCAGCAGTTCCGGCGGGCTCCCACCGGGAGATGAGCAGTTCTTC. This codes for CASSSGGLPPGDEQFF. The V gene is TRBV5-4, the J gene TRBJ2-1; TRBD2 is a possible D gene (6 bases). Germline lookup yields CDR1 SGHNT and CDR2 YYREEE (reference sequence). The CDR3 extends over 16 amino acids. V lost 5 bases and J 8 bases, leaving 23 bases between the germline ends.

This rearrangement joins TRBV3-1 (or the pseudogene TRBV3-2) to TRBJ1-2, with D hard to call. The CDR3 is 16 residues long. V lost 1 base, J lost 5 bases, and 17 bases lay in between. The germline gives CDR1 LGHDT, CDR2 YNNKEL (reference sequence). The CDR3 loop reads CASSQVPSRIEYGYTF. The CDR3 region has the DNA TGTGCCAGCAGCCAAGTTCCTAGTCGGATCGAATATGGCTACACCTTC.

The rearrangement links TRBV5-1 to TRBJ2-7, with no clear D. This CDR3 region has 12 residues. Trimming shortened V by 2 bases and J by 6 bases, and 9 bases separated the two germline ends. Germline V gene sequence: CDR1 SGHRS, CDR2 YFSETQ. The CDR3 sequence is CASSFVSSEQYF. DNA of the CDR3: TGCGCCAGCAGCTTCGTGAGCTCCGAGCAGTACTTC.

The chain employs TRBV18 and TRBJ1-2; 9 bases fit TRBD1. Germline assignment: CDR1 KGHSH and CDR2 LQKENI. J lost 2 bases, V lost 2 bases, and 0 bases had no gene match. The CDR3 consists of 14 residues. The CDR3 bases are TGTGCCAGCTCACCAGGGACAGGGAACTATGGCTACACCTTC. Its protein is CASSPGTGNYGYTF.

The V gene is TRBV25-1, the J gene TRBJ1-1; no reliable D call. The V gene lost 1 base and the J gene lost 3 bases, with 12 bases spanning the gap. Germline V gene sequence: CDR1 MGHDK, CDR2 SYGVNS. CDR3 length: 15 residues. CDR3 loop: CASSEWARRDTEAFF. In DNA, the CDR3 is TGTGCCAGCAGTGAATGGGCCAGGAGGGACACTGAAGCTTTCTTT.

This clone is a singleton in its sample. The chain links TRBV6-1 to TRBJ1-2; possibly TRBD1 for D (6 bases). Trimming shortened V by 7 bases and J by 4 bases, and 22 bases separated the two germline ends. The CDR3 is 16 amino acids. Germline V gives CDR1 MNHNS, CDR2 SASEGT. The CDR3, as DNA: TGTGCCAGCATTAAAGCCGGGGGAGGGACAAGCTATGGCTACACCTTC. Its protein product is CASIKAGGGTSYGYTF.

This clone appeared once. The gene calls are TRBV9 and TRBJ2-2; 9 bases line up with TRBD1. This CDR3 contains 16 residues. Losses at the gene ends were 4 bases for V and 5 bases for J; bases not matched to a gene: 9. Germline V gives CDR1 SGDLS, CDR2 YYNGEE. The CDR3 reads CASSLAGTGMTGELFF. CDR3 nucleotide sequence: TGTGCCAGCAGCCTCGCCGGGACAGGGATGACCGGGGAGCTGTTTTTT.

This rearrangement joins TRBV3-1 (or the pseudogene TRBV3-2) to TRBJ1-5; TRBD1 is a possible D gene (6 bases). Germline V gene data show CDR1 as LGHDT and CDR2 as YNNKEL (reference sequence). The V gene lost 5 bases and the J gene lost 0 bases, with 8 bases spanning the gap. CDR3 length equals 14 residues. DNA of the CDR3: TGTGCCAGCAGCGGACAGTTTAGCAATCAGCCCCAGCATTTT. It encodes CASSGQFSNQPQHF.

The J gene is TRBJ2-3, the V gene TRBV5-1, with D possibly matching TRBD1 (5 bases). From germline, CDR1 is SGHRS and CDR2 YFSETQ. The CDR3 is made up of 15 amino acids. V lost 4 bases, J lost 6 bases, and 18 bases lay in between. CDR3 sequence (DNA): TGCGCCAGCAGCGAATACAGGACCCAGACGGATACGCAGTATTTT. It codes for CASSEYRTQTDTQYF.

The CDR3 DNA reads as TGTGCCAGCTCACCGGGACAGGACACTGAAGCTTTCTTT. Its protein product is CASSPGQDTEAFF. The V call is TRBV18, the J call TRBJ1-1; 8 nucleotides match TRBD1. In germline, CDR1 is KGHSH, CDR2 LQKENI. V was clipped by 3 bases and J by 3 bases; unmatched bases: 0. There are 13 residues in the CDR3.

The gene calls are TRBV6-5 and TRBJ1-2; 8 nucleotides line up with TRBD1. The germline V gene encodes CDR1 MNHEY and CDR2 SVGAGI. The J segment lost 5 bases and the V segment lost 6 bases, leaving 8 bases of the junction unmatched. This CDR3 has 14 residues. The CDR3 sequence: CASSHDRGPYGYTF. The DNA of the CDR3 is TGTGCCAGCAGCCACGACAGGGGCCCATATGGCTACACCTTC.

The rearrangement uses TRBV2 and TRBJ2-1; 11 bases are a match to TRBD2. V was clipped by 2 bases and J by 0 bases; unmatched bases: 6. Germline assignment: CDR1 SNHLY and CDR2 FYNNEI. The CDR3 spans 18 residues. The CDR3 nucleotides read TGTGCCAGCAGTGAATTCCCTAGCGGGGGGTTCTCCTACAATGAGCAGTTCTTC. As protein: CASSEFPSGGFSYNEQFF.

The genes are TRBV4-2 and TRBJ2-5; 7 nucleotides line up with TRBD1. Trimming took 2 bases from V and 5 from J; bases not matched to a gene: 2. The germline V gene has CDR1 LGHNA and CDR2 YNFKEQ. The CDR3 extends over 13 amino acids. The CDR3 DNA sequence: TGTGCCAGCAGCCAAAACAGGGGTGAGACCCAGTACTTC. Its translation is CASSQNRGETQYF.

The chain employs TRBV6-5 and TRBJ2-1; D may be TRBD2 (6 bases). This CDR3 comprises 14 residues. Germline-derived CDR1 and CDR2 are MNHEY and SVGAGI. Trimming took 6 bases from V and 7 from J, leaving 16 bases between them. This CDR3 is CASRPGGGQNEQFF. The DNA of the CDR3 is TGTGCCAGCAGGCCCGGGGGTGGCCAAAATGAGCAGTTCTTC.

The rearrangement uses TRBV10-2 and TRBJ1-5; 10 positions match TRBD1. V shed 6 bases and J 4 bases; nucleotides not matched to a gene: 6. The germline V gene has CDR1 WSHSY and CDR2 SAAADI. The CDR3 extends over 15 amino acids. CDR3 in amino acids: CASRKGQGGNQPQHF. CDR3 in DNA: TGCGCCAGCAGGAAAGGACAGGGGGGTAATCAGCCCCAGCATTTT.

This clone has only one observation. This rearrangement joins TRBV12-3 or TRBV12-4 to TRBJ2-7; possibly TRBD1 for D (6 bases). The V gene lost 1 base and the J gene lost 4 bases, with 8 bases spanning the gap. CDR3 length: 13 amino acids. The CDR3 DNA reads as TGTGCCAGCAGTTTAGTGGACAGATACGAGCAGTACTTC. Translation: CASSLVDRYEQYF.

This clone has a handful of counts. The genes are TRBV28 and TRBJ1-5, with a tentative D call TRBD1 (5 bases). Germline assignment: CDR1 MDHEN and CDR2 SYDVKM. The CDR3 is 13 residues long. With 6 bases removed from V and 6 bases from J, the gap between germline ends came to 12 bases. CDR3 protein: CASSLDRRQPQHF. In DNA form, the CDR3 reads TGTGCCAGCAGCCTCGACAGACGTCAGCCCCAGCATTTT.